Sequencing of this T cell receptor beta chain was carried out in a study of blood T cells in healthy people across ages. For the study at large: Template switching retrieved approximately one barcoded beta molecule for each two T cells.

The CDR3 covers 16 residues. The germline CDR1 and CDR2 sequences are SGHDT and YYEEEE. Deletions cut 4 bases from V and 2 bases from J, with 13 bases between. This clonotype was seen a few times. Primers used in a second PCR of roughly 6 to 11 cycles were a sample-barcoded 5' primer and a J-beta primer mix. Each of the cDNA molecules was tagged by a template-switch adaptor with 12 random nucleotides. TCRdb re-analysed the 5' RACE reads in MiXCR, keeping a single row per CDR3 protein. Among under 2,000,000 distinct CDR3 sequences, 49% were seen once, and the ten largest hold less than 2.5%. The origin of this receptor is a woman aged 40 to 55 in good health. The material sequenced was blood. The V gene is TRBV5-6, the J gene TRBJ2-6, with D maybe TRBD1 (6 bases). This CDR3 reads CASSLKQGTGANVLTF. CDR3 DNA: TGTGCCAGCAGCCTAAAACAGGGAACTGGGGCCAACGTCCTGACTTTC.